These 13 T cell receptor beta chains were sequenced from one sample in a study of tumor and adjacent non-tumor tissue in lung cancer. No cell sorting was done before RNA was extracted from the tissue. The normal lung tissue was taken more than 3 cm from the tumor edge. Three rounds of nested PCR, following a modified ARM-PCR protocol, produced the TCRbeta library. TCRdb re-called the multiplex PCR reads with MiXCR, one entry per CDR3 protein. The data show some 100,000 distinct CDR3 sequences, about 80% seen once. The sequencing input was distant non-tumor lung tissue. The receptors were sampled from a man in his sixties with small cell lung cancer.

DNA for the CDR3: TGTGCCAGCAGCTTAGGTTGGGGTCGAGAGACCCAGTACTTC. Residues: CASSLGWGRETQYF. V and J are TRBV11-2 and TRBJ2-5, with D hard to call. V lost 1 base to trimming and J lost 4 bases, with 10 bases between them. From germline, CDR1 is SGHAT and CDR2 FQNNGV. The CDR3 has 14 amino acids.

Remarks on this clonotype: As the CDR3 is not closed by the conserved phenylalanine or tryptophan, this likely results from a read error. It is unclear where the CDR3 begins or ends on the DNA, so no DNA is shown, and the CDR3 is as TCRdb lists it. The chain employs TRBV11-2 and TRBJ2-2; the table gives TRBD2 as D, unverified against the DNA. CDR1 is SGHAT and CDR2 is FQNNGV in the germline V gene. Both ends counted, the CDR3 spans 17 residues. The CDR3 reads CTSRGGLAGVAPGSCFL.

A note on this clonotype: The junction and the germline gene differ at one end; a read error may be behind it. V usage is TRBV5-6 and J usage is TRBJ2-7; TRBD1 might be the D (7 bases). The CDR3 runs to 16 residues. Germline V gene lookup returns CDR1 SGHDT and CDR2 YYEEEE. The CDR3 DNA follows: TGTGCCATCAGCAGGGGGGTATGGGCCCTAACCTACGAGCACTACTTC. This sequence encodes CAISRGVWALTYEHYF.

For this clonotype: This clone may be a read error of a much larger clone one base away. As DNA, the CDR3 is TGTGCCTGGAATACACTAGCGCGAGAACCAGATACGCAGTATTTT. This gives the protein CAWNTLAREPDTQYF. The J gene is TRBJ2-3, the V gene TRBV30; 7 bases agree with TRBD2. This CDR3 spans 15 amino acids. Germline V gives CDR1 GTSNPN, CDR2 SVGIG (reference sequence). The V and J ends lost 4 bases and 4 bases, in that order; junction bases with no gene match: 11. Together with reference TRBV30 and TRBJ2-3, the CDR3 gives the full variable domain: SQTIHQWPATLVQPVGSPLSLECTVEGTSNPNLYWYRQAAGRGLQLLFYSVGIGQISSEVPQNLSASRPQDRQFILSSKKLLLSDSGFYLCAWNTLAREPDTQYFGPGTRLTVL.

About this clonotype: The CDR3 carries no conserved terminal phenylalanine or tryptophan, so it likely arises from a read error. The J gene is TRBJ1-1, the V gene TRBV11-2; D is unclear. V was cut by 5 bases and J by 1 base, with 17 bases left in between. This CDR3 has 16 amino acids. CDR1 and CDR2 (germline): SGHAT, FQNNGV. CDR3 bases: TGTGCCAGCAGCCCATACCCTATGGCAAGGAACACTGAAGCTTTCTTA. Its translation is CASSPYPMARNTEAFL.

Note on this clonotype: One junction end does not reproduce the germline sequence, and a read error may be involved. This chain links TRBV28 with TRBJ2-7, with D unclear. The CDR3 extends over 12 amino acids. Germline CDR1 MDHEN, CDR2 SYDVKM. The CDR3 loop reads CASSIRVPPLYF. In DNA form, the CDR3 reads TGTGCCAGCAGTATAAGGGTCCCCCCCCTGTATTTC.

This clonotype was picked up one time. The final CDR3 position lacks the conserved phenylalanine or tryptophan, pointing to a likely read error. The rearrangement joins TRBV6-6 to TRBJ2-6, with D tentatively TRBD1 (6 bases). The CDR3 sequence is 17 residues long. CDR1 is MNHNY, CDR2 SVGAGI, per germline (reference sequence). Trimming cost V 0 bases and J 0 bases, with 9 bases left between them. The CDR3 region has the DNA TGTGCCAGCAGTTACTCTGGGGGCGCCTCTGGGGCCAACGTCCTGACTCTC. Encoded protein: CASSYSGGASGANVLTL.

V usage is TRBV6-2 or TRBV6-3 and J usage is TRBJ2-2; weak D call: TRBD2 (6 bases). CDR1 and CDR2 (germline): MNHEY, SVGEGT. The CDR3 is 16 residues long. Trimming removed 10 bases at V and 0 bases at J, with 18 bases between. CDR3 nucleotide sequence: TGTGCCACCACCTCTAGCGACCGCCCGAACACCGGGGAGCTGTTTTTT. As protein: CATTSSDRPNTGELFF.

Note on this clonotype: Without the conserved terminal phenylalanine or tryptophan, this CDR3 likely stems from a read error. The CDR3 reads CAPSRANQETQYL. CDR3 DNA sequence: TGTGCCCCCAGCCGGGCAAACCAAGAGACCCAGTACCTC. The gene calls are TRBV6-1 and TRBJ2-5; unclear D gene. Germline V CDR1 and CDR2: MNHNS, SASEGT. The ends were cut back, 11 bases at V and 0 bases at J, with 13 bases in the middle. This CDR3 spans 13 amino acids.

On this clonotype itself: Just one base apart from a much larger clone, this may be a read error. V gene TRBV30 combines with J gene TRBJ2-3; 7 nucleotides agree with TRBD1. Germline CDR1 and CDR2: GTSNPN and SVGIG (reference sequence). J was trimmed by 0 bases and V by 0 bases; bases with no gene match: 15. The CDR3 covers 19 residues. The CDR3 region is CAWSVKGALTRRSTDTQYF. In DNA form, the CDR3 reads TGTGCCTGGAGTGTAAAGGGGGCCTTAACCAGGAGAAGCACAGATACGCAGTATTTT.

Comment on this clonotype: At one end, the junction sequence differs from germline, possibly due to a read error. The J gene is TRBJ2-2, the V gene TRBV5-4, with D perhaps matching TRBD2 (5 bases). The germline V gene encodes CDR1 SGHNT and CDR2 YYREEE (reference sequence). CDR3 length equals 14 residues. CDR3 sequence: CASSSFSNTGKLFF. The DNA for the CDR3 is TGTGCCAGCAGCTCCTTCTCGAACACCGGGAAGCTGTTTTTT. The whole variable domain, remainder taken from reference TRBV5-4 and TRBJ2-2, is ETGVTQSPTHLIKTRGQQVTLRCSSQSGHNTVSWYQQALGQGPQFIFQYYREEENGRGNFPPRFSGLQFPNYSSELNVNALELDDSALYLCASSSFSNTGKLFFGEGSRLTVL.

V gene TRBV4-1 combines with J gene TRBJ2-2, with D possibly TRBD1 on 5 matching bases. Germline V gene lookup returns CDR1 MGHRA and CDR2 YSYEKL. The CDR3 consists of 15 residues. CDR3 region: CTGSQYDRNTGELFF. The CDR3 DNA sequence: TGCACCGGCAGCCAATACGACAGAAACACCGGGGAGCTGTTTTTT.

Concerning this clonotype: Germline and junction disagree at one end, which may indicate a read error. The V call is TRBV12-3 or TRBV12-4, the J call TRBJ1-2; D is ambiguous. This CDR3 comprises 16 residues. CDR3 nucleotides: TGTGCCAGCAGGGAAAGAGAGGGCCCAGCCCTCTATGGCCACACCTTC. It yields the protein CASREREGPALYGHTF.